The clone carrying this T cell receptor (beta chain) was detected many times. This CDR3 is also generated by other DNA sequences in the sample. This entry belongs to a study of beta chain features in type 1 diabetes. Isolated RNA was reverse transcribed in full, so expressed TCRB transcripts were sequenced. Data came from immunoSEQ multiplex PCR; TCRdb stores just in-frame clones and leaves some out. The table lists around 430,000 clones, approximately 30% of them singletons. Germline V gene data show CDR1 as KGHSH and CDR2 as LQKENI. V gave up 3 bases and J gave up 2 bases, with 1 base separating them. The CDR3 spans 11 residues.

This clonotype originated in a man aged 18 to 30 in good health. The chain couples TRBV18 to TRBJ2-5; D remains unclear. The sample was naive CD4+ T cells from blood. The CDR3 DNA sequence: TGTGCCAGCTCACCGCAAGAGACCCAGTACTTC. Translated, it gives CASSPQETQYF.